What follows describes a single T cell receptor beta chain. In TCRdb, the PCR reads were re-called with MiXCR into one record per CDR3 protein. Counted here are 15,000 to 20,000 distinct CDR3 sequences, 44% occurring once; the ten biggest clones make up roughly 40%. The data were taken from a study of tumor-infiltrating lymphocytes in oesophageal squamous cell carcinoma. V lost 0 bases and J 8 bases, leaving 8 bases between the germline ends. Per germline, CDR1 SGHTA and CDR2 FQGNSA. The CDR3 has 13 amino acids. The J gene is TRBJ2-4, the V gene TRBV7-2; no definite D call. The receptor was derived from a female donor with esophageal squamous cell carcinoma. The sequenced sample consisted of blood. The CDR3 here is CASSLAQLDIQYF. In DNA form, the CDR3 reads TGTGCCAGCAGCTTAGCACAGTTAGACATTCAGTACTTC. The full variable domain, completed using reference TRBV7-2 and TRBJ2-4, is GAGVSQSPSNKVTEKGKDVELRCDPISGHTALYWYRQSLGQGLEFLIYFQGNSAPDKSGLPSDRFSAERTGGSVSTLTIQRTQQEDSAVYLCASSLAQLDIQYFGAGTRLSVL.